One and the same sample provided the 17 T cell receptor beta chains below, sequenced in a study of shared clonotypes between healthy human individuals. Repertoires were generated with immunoSEQ multiplex PCR, while TCRdb's copy carries only in-frame clones and drops some. The sample shows about 450,000 clones, 75% to 85% of them seen only once. Material for sequencing was PBMCs. These TCRs come from a woman aged 40 to 49 in good health. Some clones in this sample may be carry-over from other donors' samples.

This sequence joins TRBV10-3 and TRBJ2-7; D gene ambiguous. Germline V lookup: CDR1 ENHRY, CDR2 SYGVKD. There are 14 residues in the CDR3. The V gene lost 0 bases and the J gene lost 7 bases, with 13 bases spanning the gap. The CDR3 DNA reads as TGTGCCATCAGTGAGTCGGATCTGGCAAGGGAGCAGTACTTC. As protein: CAISESDLAREQYF.

The rearrangement uses TRBV18 and TRBJ1-1; D call uncertain. The V gene's germline CDR1 is KGHSH and CDR2 LQKENI. This CDR3 is 13 amino acids long. The germline V and J ends were trimmed by 3 bases and 4 bases, with 9 bases remaining between them. Here the CDR3 DNA reads TGTGCCAGCTCACCTTCTTTAGGCACTGAAGCTTTCTTT. Its protein is CASSPSLGTEAFF.

V and J are TRBV5-5 and TRBJ2-7, with a tentative D call TRBD2 (5 bases). Germline V gene data show CDR1 as SGHKS and CDR2 as YYEKEE (reference sequence). CDR3 length: 14 amino acids. V dropped 4 bases and J dropped 3 bases, with 14 bases sitting between them. DNA of the CDR3: TGTGCCAGCAGCCCTGGAGGCGGAATCTACGAGCAGTACTTC. This encodes CASSPGGGIYEQYF.

The chain has TRBV4-2 and TRBJ2-3; D might be TRBD2 (5 bases). V lost 4 bases, J lost 0 bases, and 11 bases lay in between. The CDR3 is made up of 15 amino acids. Per the germline V gene, CDR1 is LGHNA and CDR2 is YNFKEQ. In DNA, the CDR3 is TGTGCCAGCAGCCCTCCCCCGGGGAGCACAGATACGCAGTATTTT. Residues: CASSPPPGSTDTQYF.

Only a few counts were recorded for this clone. This chain joins TRBV30 and TRBJ1-1; 9 positions agree with TRBD1. This CDR3 contains 13 residues. V lost 5 bases and J lost 1; bases outside the gene matches: 2. The germline V gene has CDR1 GTSNPN and CDR2 SVGIG (reference sequence). In nucleotides, the CDR3 is TGTGCCTGGGGGACAGGGCCGAACACTGAAGCTTTCTTT. Translating gives CAWGTGPNTEAFF.

This clone showed up just a few times. This chain links TRBV15 with TRBJ2-7; 7 positions match TRBD2. CDR1 and CDR2 (germline): LNHNV, YYDKDF (reference sequence). This CDR3 contains 13 residues. J gave up 1 base and V 8 bases, and 5 bases lay outside the gene matches. In nucleotides, the CDR3 is TGTGCCACCGGGGGGGGAGCGTCCTACGAGCAGTACTTC. It encodes CATGGGASYEQYF. The variable domain in full, completed from reference TRBV15 and TRBJ2-7, reads DAMVIQNPRYQVTQFGKPVTLSCSQTLNHNVMYWYQQKSSQAPKLLFHYYDKDFNNEADTPDNFQSRRPNTSFCFLDIRSPGLGDTAMYLCATGGGASYEQYFGPGTRLTVT.

This chain joins TRBV18 and TRBJ2-5; the D call may be TRBD1 or TRBD2 (6 bases each). Germline V gene sequence: CDR1 KGHSH, CDR2 LQKENI. V lost 0 bases and J lost 7, with 12 bases in between. The CDR3 covers 14 residues. The CDR3 nucleotides are TGTGCCAGCTCACCACCGGGGGGCTGGGGGACCCAGTACTTC. Protein sequence: CASSPPGGWGTQYF. The entire variable domain, with the rest obtained from reference TRBV18 and TRBJ2-5, is as follows: NAGVMQNPRHLVRRRGQEARLRCSPMKGHSHVYWYRQLPEEGLKFMVYLQKENIIDESGMPKERFSAEFPKEGPSILRIQQVVRGDSAAYFCASSPPGGWGTQYFGPGTRLLVL.

The chain joins TRBV5-8 to TRBJ2-1, with 7 bases that match TRBD1. With 3 bases clipped from V and 13 bases from J, the junction kept 4 bases outside the gene matches. The CDR3 runs to 11 residues. Germline-derived CDR1 and CDR2 are SGHTS and YDEGEE. This CDR3 reads CASSSRDRQFF. CDR3 DNA: TGTGCCAGCAGCTCTAGGGACAGACAGTTCTTC.

V is TRBV5-1 and J is TRBJ1-5, with D possibly matching TRBD1 (6 bases). Trimming removed 5 bases from V and 2 bases from J, with 11 bases in between. Germline loops: CDR1 SGHRS, CDR2 YFSETQ. The CDR3 contains 14 residues. The CDR3 loop is CASRLEGGNQPQHF. DNA of the CDR3: TGCGCCAGCAGGCTGGAGGGGGGCAATCAGCCCCAGCATTTT.

The rearrangement links TRBV27 to TRBJ2-3; tentatively, D is TRBD2 (5 bases). Germline V lookup: CDR1 MNHEY, CDR2 SMNVEV (reference sequence). Between the trimmed V and J ends, which lost 1 base and 0 bases, there was a span of 11 bases. CDR3 size: 16 residues. The CDR3 DNA reads as TGTGCCAGCAGTTTATATTGGCGGGCAAGCACAGATACGCAGTATTTT. As protein: CASSLYWRASTDTQYF.

The chain has TRBV25-1 and TRBJ1-5; D ambiguous. The CDR3 covers 14 residues. Trimming left V 4 bases short and J 0 bases short, with 7 bases between. Germline V gene sequence: CDR1 MGHDK, CDR2 SYGVNS. This CDR3 reads CASSVTGSNQPQHF. The CDR3 DNA reads TGTGCCAGCAGTGTAACGGGTAGCAATCAGCCCCAGCATTTT. Full variable domain (rest looked up from reference TRBV25-1 and TRBJ1-5): EADIYQTPRYLVIGTGKKITLECSQTMGHDKMYWYQQDPGMELHLIHYSYGVNSTEKGDLSSESTVSRIRTEHFPLTLESARPSHTSQYLCASSVTGSNQPQHFGDGTRLSIL.

As to this clone: The same CDR3 is also encoded by other DNA sequences in this sample. The chain employs TRBV5-1 and TRBJ2-7, with 8 bases fitting TRBD2. V lost 0 bases and J lost 7; bases outside the gene matches: 6. CDR1 is SGHRS, CDR2 YFSETQ, per germline. This CDR3 is built from 14 residues. The CDR3 region is CASSLDLAGGEQYF. Here the CDR3 DNA reads TGCGCCAGCAGCTTGGATCTAGCGGGTGGTGAGCAGTACTTC.

V gene TRBV13 combines with J gene TRBJ2-7; D uncertain. The CDR3 loop spans 15 amino acids. Germline V gene sequence: CDR1 PRHDT, CDR2 FYEKMQ (reference sequence). V lost 0 bases, J lost 3 bases, and 12 bases lay in between. The CDR3 DNA reads TGTGCCAGCAGCTTAGGCCCAGACAAGAGCTACGAGCAGTACTTC. Translation: CASSLGPDKSYEQYF.

This clone was detected a few times. V gene TRBV9 combines with J gene TRBJ1-4; no clear D. Per the germline V gene, CDR1 is SGDLS and CDR2 is YYNGEE. The V gene lost 1 base and the J gene lost 5 bases, with 12 bases spanning the gap. This CDR3 region has 15 residues. CDR3 residues: CASSVSGWSNEKLFF. The CDR3 region has the DNA TGTGCCAGCAGCGTATCGGGGTGGTCGAATGAAAAACTGTTTTTT.

This clone was detected a few times. V and J are TRBV7-9 and TRBJ1-2; D is ambiguous. Trimming removed 8 bases at V and 1 base at J, with 5 bases between. There are 11 residues in the CDR3. The V gene's germline CDR1 is SEHNR and CDR2 FQNEAQ (reference sequence). The CDR3 nucleotides read TGTGCCAGCCAGTATAACTATGGCTACACCTTC. Its protein is CASQYNYGYTF.

The chain carries TRBV18 and TRBJ2-1; TRBD2 might be the D (6 bases). The CDR3 loop spans 14 amino acids. V was trimmed by 3 bases and J by 7 bases, leaving 13 bases between them. The V gene's germline CDR1 is KGHSH and CDR2 LQKENI. The CDR3 here is CASSPTLAENEQFF. The DNA for the CDR3 is TGTGCCAGCTCACCCACACTAGCTGAGAATGAGCAGTTCTTC. The full variable domain, completed using reference TRBV18 and TRBJ2-1, is NAGVMQNPRHLVRRRGQEARLRCSPMKGHSHVYWYRQLPEEGLKFMVYLQKENIIDESGMPKERFSAEFPKEGPSILRIQQVVRGDSAAYFCASSPTLAENEQFFGPGTRLTVL.

This chain links TRBV7-9 with TRBJ1-5; D is uncertain. The V gene's germline CDR1 is SEHNR and CDR2 FQNEAQ (reference sequence). Trimming stripped 3 bases from V and 3 bases from J, with 9 bases between. The CDR3 contains 14 residues. CDR3 coding DNA: TGTGCCAGCAGCTTTAACCAGCCCAATCAGCCCCAGCATTTT. It yields the protein CASSFNQPNQPQHF.